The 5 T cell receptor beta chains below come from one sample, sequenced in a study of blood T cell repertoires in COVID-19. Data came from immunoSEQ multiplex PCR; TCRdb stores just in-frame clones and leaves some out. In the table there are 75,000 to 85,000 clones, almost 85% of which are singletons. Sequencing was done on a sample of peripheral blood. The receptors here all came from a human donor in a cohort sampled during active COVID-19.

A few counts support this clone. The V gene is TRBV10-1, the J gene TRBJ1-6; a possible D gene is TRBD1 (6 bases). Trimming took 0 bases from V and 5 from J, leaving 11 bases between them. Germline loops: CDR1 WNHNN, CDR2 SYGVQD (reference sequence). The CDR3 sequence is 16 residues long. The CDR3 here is CASSESQGQNNSPLHF. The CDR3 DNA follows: TGCGCCAGCAGTGAGTCTCAGGGGCAAAATAATTCACCCCTCCACTTT.

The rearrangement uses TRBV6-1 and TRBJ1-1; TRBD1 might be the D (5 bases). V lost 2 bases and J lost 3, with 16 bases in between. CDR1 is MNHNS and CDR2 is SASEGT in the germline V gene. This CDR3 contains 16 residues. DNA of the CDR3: TGTGCCAGCAGTGAAATGGGCACGGGGGGTGACACTGAAGCTTTCTTT. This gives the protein CASSEMGTGGDTEAFF.

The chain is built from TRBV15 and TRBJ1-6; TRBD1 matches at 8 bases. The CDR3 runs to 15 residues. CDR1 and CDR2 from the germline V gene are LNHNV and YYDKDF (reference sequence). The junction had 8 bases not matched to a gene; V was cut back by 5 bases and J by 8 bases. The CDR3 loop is CATSSMTGADSPLHF. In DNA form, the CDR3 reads TGTGCCACCAGCTCCATGACAGGGGCAGATTCACCCCTCCACTTT.

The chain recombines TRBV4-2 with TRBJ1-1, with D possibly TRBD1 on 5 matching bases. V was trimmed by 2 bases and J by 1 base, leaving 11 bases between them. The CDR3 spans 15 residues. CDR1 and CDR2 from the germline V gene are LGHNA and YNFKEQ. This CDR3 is CASSQTRGGNTEAFF. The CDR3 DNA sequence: TGTGCCAGCAGCCAAACACGGGGGGGGAACACTGAAGCTTTCTTT.

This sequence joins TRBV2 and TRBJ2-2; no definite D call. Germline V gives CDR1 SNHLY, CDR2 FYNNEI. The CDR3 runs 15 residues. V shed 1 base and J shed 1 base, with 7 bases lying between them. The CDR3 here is CASSEGPLNTGELFF. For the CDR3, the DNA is TGTGCCAGCAGTGAAGGGCCGCTGAACACCGGGGAGCTGTTTTTT.